Below are 18 T cell receptor beta chains sequenced from a single sample in a study of identical twins. TCRdb re-analysed the 5' RACE reads in MiXCR, keeping a single row per CDR3 protein. The sample has some 710,000 distinct CDR3 sequences, approximately 6% seen once; the top ten hold 1.5% to 2%. The sample was naive T cells sorted from blood. The receptors were sampled from a man younger than 35 in good health.

The chain combines TRBV9 with TRBJ2-6; tentatively, D is TRBD1 or TRBD2 (6 bases each). Germline V gives CDR1 SGDLS, CDR2 YYNGEE. The CDR3 contains 17 residues. Trimming pared 2 bases from V and 4 bases from J, leaving 16 bases between. Written as DNA, the CDR3 is TGTGCCAGCAGCGTCGGGGGCAGGTTTTCCGGGGCCAACGTCCTGACTTTC. This codes for CASSVGGRFSGANVLTF.

This clonotype showed up many times. The gene calls are TRBV27 and TRBJ2-2; no clear D gene. The V gene's germline CDR1 is MNHEY and CDR2 SMNVEV (reference sequence). V dropped 2 bases and J dropped 6 bases, with 16 bases sitting between them. There are 16 residues in the CDR3. DNA of the CDR3: TGTGCCAGCAGTTTAACACCCGGACCGCCCCCCGGGGAGCTGTTTTTT. The encoded protein is CASSLTPGPPPGELFF.

This clonotype has only a few counts. V gene TRBV6-2 or TRBV6-3 combines with J gene TRBJ2-2; 13 bases agree with TRBD2. This CDR3 region has 20 residues. V was clipped by 5 bases and J by 4 bases; unmatched bases: 16. Per the germline V gene, CDR1 is MNHEY and CDR2 is SVGEGT. CDR3 nucleotide sequence: TGTGCCAGCAGTCCTCCCGAGGGACTAGCGGGACCACTGGGCACCGGGGAGCTGTTTTTT. Translated, it gives CASSPPEGLAGPLGTGELFF.

This clonotype was observed a few times. V usage is TRBV5-1 and J usage is TRBJ1-4; D might be TRBD1 (6 bases). The CDR3 length is 15 residues. Germline lookup yields CDR1 SGHRS and CDR2 YFSETQ. Trimming cost V 2 bases and J 4 bases, with 12 bases left between them. CDR3 protein: CASSFRTDLNEKLFF. CDR3 DNA sequence: TGCGCCAGCAGCTTTAGGACAGATCTTAATGAAAAACTGTTTTTT.

This clonotype came up many times. The V and J genes are TRBV15 and TRBJ2-3; perhaps D is TRBD1 or TRBD2 (5 bases each). The CDR3 spans 16 residues. The V gene lost 3 bases and the J gene lost 7 bases, with 20 bases spanning the gap. The germline CDR1 and CDR2 sequences are LNHNV and YYDKDF (reference sequence). In DNA, the CDR3 is TGTGCCACCAGCAGGGAAAACCCGGGGACGGGAAATACGCAGTATTTT. Its protein is CATSRENPGTGNTQYF. The complete variable domain, with remaining parts taken from reference TRBV15 and TRBJ2-3, reads DAMVIQNPRYQVTQFGKPVTLSCSQTLNHNVMYWYQQKSSQAPKLLFHYYDKDFNNEADTPDNFQSRRPNTSFCFLDIRSPGLGDTAMYLCATSRENPGTGNTQYFGPGTRLTVL.

This clonotype came up many times. This chain joins TRBV12-3 or TRBV12-4 and TRBJ1-1; TRBD1 aligns across 8 bases. The CDR3 spans 14 residues. V shed 6 bases, J shed 5 bases, and the junction held 8 bases outside the gene matches. CDR3 residues: CASSPRTGRTEAFF. Written as DNA, the CDR3 is TGTGCCAGCAGCCCCAGGACAGGGAGGACTGAAGCTTTCTTT.

The sample holds many counts of this clonotype. V usage is TRBV7-2 and J usage is TRBJ2-7; 8 bases agree with TRBD1. After removal of 5 bases from V and 6 bases from J, the junction contained 3 bases not matched to a gene. The CDR3 contains 12 residues. Germline V gene data show CDR1 as SGHTA and CDR2 as FQGNSA. The chain's CDR3 is CASSPTGAEQYV. As DNA, the CDR3 is TGTGCCAGCAGCCCGACAGGGGCCGAGCAGTACGTC.

The table lists this clonotype with many counts. This rearrangement joins TRBV29-1 to TRBJ2-5; TRBD1 matches at 9 bases. The CDR3 has 13 amino acids. Germline V lookup: CDR1 SQVTM, CDR2 ANQGSEA. V trimming: 7 bases; J trimming: 5 bases; junction bases outside the gene matches: 8. The CDR3 DNA is TGCAGCGGAACAGGGGGCTCTGATGAGACCCAGTACTTC. Translation gives CSGTGGSDETQYF. Full variable domain (missing parts from reference TRBV29-1 and TRBJ2-5): SAVISQKPSRDICQRGTSLTIQCQVDSQVTMMFWYRQQPGQSLTLIATANQGSEATYESGFVIDKFPISRPNLTFSTLTVSNMSPEDSSIYLCSGTGGSDETQYFGPGTRLLVL.

In its sample, this clonotype was seen many times. The rearrangement joins TRBV12-3 or TRBV12-4 to TRBJ1-1, with D perhaps matching TRBD1 (6 bases). V dropped 4 bases and J dropped 3 bases, with 9 bases sitting between them. The CDR3 consists of 13 residues. The CDR3 protein is CASSSTGYTEAFF. CDR3 DNA sequence: TGTGCCAGCAGTTCGACAGGTTACACTGAAGCTTTCTTT.

The J gene is TRBJ2-1, the V gene TRBV30; D call uncertain. V dropped 3 bases and J dropped 8 bases, with 8 bases sitting between them. Germline V gene sequence: CDR1 GTSNPN, CDR2 SVGIG (reference sequence). This CDR3 region has 11 residues. The CDR3 region is CAWSPRDEQFF. DNA of the CDR3: TGTGCCTGGAGCCCCCGGGATGAGCAGTTCTTC.

At least ten counts were recorded for this clonotype. This rearrangement joins TRBV12-3 or TRBV12-4 to TRBJ2-6; TRBD1 matches 9 bases. This CDR3 has 19 amino acids. The J segment lost 0 bases and the V segment lost 7 bases, leaving 13 bases of the junction unmatched. The CDR3 nucleotides read TGTGCCAGCATCCCCCACGGGACAGGGCCAATCTCTGGGGCCAACGTCCTGACTTTC. Translation: CASIPHGTGPISGANVLTF.

The J gene is TRBJ2-1, the V gene TRBV14, with 10 bases matching TRBD1. CDR1 and CDR2 from the germline V gene are SGHDN and FVKESK. Trimming cost V 4 bases and J 10 bases; bases outside gene matches: 7. CDR3 length equals 14 residues. In DNA form, the CDR3 reads TGTGCCAGCAGCCCATGGGACAGGGGCTTGGAGCAGTTCTTC. Translating gives CASSPWDRGLEQFF.

This clonotype was seen at least ten times. As DNA, the CDR3 is TGTGCCATCAGTGAAGTCGGCGAGCAGTACTTC. This codes for CAISEVGEQYF. The rearrangement joins TRBV10-3 to TRBJ2-7; D is unclear. V lost 3 bases, J lost 6 bases, and 6 bases lay in between. Germline V CDR1 and CDR2: ENHRY, SYGVKD. The CDR3 has 11 amino acids.

This clonotype was detected only a few times. The chain links TRBV24-1 to TRBJ1-5; D is possibly TRBD1 (5 bases). The CDR3 sequence is 14 residues long. V was shortened by 1 base and J by 5 bases, with 8 bases between the two germline ends. Germline values: CDR1 KGHDR, CDR2 SFDVKD. The DNA of the CDR3 is TGTGCCACCAGTGATTTAGGGGCCGATCAGCCCCAGCATTTT. Translating gives CATSDLGADQPQHF.

This clonotype came up many times. The gene calls are TRBV5-1 and TRBJ2-1; 8 positions match TRBD2. V gave up 0 bases and J gave up 1 base; unmatched junction bases: 6. Germline lookup yields CDR1 SGHRS and CDR2 YFSETQ. This CDR3 spans 17 amino acids. The CDR3 is CASSLAGTGGSYNEQFF. Written as DNA, the CDR3 is TGCGCCAGCAGCTTGGCCGGGACGGGAGGGTCCTACAATGAGCAGTTCTTC.

This clonotype showed up just a few times. V usage is TRBV12-3 or TRBV12-4 and J usage is TRBJ2-2; D might be TRBD2 (5 bases). The germline V and J ends were trimmed by 3 bases and 4 bases, with 6 bases remaining between them. The CDR3 is 13 residues long. CDR3 sequence: CASSFGITGELFF. CDR3 in DNA: TGTGCCAGCAGTTTCGGGATCACCGGGGAGCTGTTTTTT.

This chain joins TRBV25-1 and TRBJ2-1; D gene uncertain. Germline V gene lookup returns CDR1 MGHDK and CDR2 SYGVNS. This CDR3 is 11 amino acids long. Deletions cut 4 bases from V and 8 bases from J, with 6 bases between. The CDR3 loop is CASSGWDEQFF. The CDR3 bases are TGTGCCAGCAGTGGGTGGGATGAGCAGTTCTTC. Full variable domain (remainder filled in from reference TRBV25-1 and TRBJ2-1): EADIYQTPRYLVIGTGKKITLECSQTMGHDKMYWYQQDPGMELHLIHYSYGVNSTEKGDLSSESTVSRIRTEHFPLTLESARPSHTSQYLCASSGWDEQFFGPGTRLTVL.

Many counts were recorded for this clonotype. The chain joins TRBV20-1 to TRBJ1-5; TRBD1 aligns across 9 bases. V lost 5 bases to trimming and J lost 4 bases; unmatched junction nucleotides: 6. Germline lookup yields CDR1 DFQATT and CDR2 SNEGSKA (reference sequence). The CDR3 has 14 residues. CDR3 DNA: TGCAGTGCTCCCACAGGGGGCATTAATCAGCCCCAGCATTTT. Its translation: CSAPTGGINQPQHF.